The sequence of this TCR beta chain was determined in a study of T cell responses to AZD1222 COVID-19 vaccine. The data were produced by immunoSEQ multiplex PCR, yet TCRdb's version contains in-frame clones alone and is incomplete. This repertoire shows roughly 30,000 clones, approximately 80% found once; its top ten account for about 4.7%. CDR3 length: 13 amino acids. The germline V gene has CDR1 SGHTA and CDR2 FQGNSA. Trimming pared 1 base from V and 6 bases from J, leaving 7 bases between. With regard to this clone: Its specificity is not known.

Second-dose recipients at about 4 or about 12 weeks were treated as one pooled group. Study findings and constraints: Increased Spike-specific TCR breadth and depth were observed after two AZD1222 doses. Mapped onto spike, vaccine-associated CD4 TCRs spanned it and were dominant at 160-218 and 743-854.

V and J are TRBV7-2 and TRBJ2-1; D might be TRBD1 or TRBD2, each matching 6 bases. This specimen was peripheral blood, taken 28 days after the second AZD1222 dose. This TCR derives from an adult who received the AZD1222 COVID-19 vaccine. The CDR3 DNA is TGTGCCAGCAGCTTAGGGGGGGCCAATGAGCAGTTCTTC. This sequence encodes CASSLGGANEQFF.